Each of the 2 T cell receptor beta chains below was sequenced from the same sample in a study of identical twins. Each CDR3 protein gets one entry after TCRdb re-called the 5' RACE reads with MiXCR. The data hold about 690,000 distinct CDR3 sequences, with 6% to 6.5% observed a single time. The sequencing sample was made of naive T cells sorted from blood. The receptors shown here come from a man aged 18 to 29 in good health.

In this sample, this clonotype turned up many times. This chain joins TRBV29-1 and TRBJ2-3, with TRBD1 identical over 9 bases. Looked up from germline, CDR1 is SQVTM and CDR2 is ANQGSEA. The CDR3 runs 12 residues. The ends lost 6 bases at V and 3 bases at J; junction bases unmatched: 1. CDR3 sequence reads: CSVGQGTDTQYF. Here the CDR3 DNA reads TGCAGCGTCGGACAGGGGACAGATACGCAGTATTTT.

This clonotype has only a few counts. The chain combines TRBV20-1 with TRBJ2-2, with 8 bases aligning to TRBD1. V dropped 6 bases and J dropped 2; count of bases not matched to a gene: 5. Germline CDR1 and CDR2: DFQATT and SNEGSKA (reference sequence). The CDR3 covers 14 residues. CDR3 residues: CSASDRANTGELFF. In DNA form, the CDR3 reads TGCAGTGCGTCGGACAGGGCAAACACCGGGGAGCTGTTTTTT.